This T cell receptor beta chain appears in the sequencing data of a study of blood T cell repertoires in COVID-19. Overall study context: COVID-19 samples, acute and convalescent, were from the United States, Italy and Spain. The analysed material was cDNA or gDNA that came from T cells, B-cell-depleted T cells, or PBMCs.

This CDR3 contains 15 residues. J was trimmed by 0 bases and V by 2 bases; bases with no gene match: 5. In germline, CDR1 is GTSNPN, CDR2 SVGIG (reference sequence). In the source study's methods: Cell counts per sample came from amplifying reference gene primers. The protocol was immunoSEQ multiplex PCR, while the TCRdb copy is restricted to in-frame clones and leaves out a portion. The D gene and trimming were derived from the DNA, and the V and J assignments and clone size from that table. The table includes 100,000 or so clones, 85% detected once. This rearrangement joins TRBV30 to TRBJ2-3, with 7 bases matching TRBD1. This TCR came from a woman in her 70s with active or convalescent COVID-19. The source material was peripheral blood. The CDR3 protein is CAWSRDSASTDTQYF. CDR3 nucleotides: TGTGCCTGGAGTCGGGACAGTGCTAGCACAGATACGCAGTATTTT.